These 21 T cell receptor beta chains originate from one sample sequenced in a study of blood T cells in healthy people across ages. A second roughly 6 to 12 cycle PCR used barcoded and J-beta primers. TCRdb independently ran MiXCR on the 5' RACE reads; one entry per CDR3 protein. The sample lists about 670,000 distinct CDR3 sequences; roughly half were seen once. The sample taken for sequencing was blood. Receptors originate from a woman aged 80 or over in good health.

Points on this clonotype: One base away lies a much larger clone, so this may be a sequencing read error. V gene TRBV4-2 combines with J gene TRBJ2-1; D may be TRBD1 or TRBD2 (5 bases each). Trimming removed 1 base at V and 10 bases at J, with 14 bases between. CDR1 is LGHNA, CDR2 YNFKEQ, per germline. The CDR3 extends over 14 amino acids. The CDR3 bases are TGTGCCAGCAGCCAAGGGACGGGACCCTACGAGCAGTTCTTC. Translating it yields CASSQGTGPYEQFF.

This clonotype occurred a few times. A single base separates this from a much larger clone, so it may be a read error. V and J are TRBV11-2 and TRBJ2-1; 7 bases are shared with TRBD1. The J call may be faulty, since TRBJ2-7 better matches the DNA end. CDR3 length equals 14 residues. CDR1 SGHAT and CDR2 FQNNGV come from the germline V gene. CDR3: CASSEYRGGYEQYF. For the CDR3, the DNA is TGTGCCAGCAGCGAATACAGGGGTGGATATGAGCAGTACTTC.

As concerns this clonotype: It is likely a read error, because the conserved phenylalanine at the end of the CDR3 is missing. No DNA is shown, since the ends of the CDR3 on it are uncertain; the CDR3 is the one TCRdb lists. The V call is TRBV12-3 or TRBV12-4, the J call TRBJ2-3. The CDR3 is 15 amino acids in total, end residues counted. CDR3 sequence reads: CASSPRRVFTDMQYS.

The V call is TRBV20-1, the J call TRBJ2-7; 7 bases align to TRBD2. CDR3 length: 14 residues. Germline V gene sequence: CDR1 DFQATT, CDR2 SNEGSKA (reference sequence). V shed 1 base, J shed 2 bases, and the junction held 5 bases outside the gene matches. In nucleotides, the CDR3 is TGCAGTGCTAGAGCCGGGAGGAACACCTACGAGCAGTACTTC. It codes for CSARAGRNTYEQYF.

This clonotype was counted ten times or more. The chain uses TRBV20-1 and TRBJ2-1; 11 bases are shared with TRBD2. Trimming at V came to 0 bases and at J to 9 bases, leaving 7 bases not matched to a gene. CDR1 is DFQATT and CDR2 is SNEGSKA in the germline V gene (reference sequence). The CDR3 runs 15 residues. The CDR3 region has the DNA TGCAGTGCTAGAGATCAGGTAGCGGGGGGGAGTGAGCAGTTCTTC. Translating gives CSARDQVAGGSEQFF.

CDR3 sequence (DNA): TGCAGTGCTAGAGATGTTGCTAGCGGGGACAATGAGCAGTTCTTC. Encoded protein: CSARDVASGDNEQFF. The gene calls are TRBV20-1 and TRBJ2-1; 9 bases fit TRBD2. The CDR3 spans 15 residues. Unmatched junction bases numbered 5, after V lost 0 bases and J lost 5 bases. The germline CDR1 and CDR2 sequences are DFQATT and SNEGSKA (reference sequence).

The CDR3 sequence is CASSQESRNEQFF. CDR3 coding DNA: TGCGCCAGCAGCCAAGAGTCCCGGAATGAGCAGTTCTTC. The chain is built from TRBV4-3 and TRBJ2-1; no definite D call. The CDR3 length is 13 residues. V was shortened by 0 bases and J by 7 bases, with 7 bases between the two germline ends. Germline CDR1 reads LGHNA; CDR2 reads YSLEER.

The chain carries TRBV7-2 and TRBJ2-7; 7 bases align to TRBD2. Germline-derived CDR1 and CDR2 are SGHTA and FQGNSA. CDR3 length: 14 residues. Trimming cost V 2 bases and J 6 bases; bases outside gene matches: 7. The CDR3 bases are TGTGCCAGCAGCTTAAGGGAAGCGGGATCCGAGCAGTACTTC. Protein product: CASSLREAGSEQYF. Combining the CDR3 with reference TRBV7-2 and TRBJ2-7 gives the whole variable domain GAGVSQSPSNKVTEKGKDVELRCDPISGHTALYWYRQSLGQGLEFLIYFQGNSAPDKSGLPSDRFSAERTGGSVSTLTIQRTQQEDSAVYLCASSLREAGSEQYFGPGTRLTVT.

The rearrangement joins TRBV3-1 to TRBJ2-3; D uncertain. Germline V lookup: CDR1 LGHDT, CDR2 YNNKEL (reference sequence). Trimming stripped 0 bases from V and 7 bases from J, with 8 bases between. The CDR3 loop spans 13 amino acids. The CDR3 here is CASSQDPGHTQYF. In nucleotides, the CDR3 is TGTGCCAGCAGCCAAGACCCCGGGCATACGCAGTATTTT.

The chain uses TRBV5-1 and TRBJ1-6; D gene uncertain. The CDR3 consists of 17 residues. Germline V gene sequence: CDR1 SGHRS, CDR2 YFSETQ. Trimming cost V 1 base and J 3 bases, with 14 bases left between them. Here the CDR3 reads CASSLKTPRFYNSPLHF. The CDR3 DNA reads TGCGCCAGCAGCTTGAAGACCCCGCGCTTCTATAATTCACCCCTCCACTTT.

The chain carries TRBV6-2 or TRBV6-3 and TRBJ2-5, with 10 positions matching TRBD2. This CDR3 region has 17 residues. The trim removed 6 bases at V and 4 bases at J, leaving 14 bases unmatched. The germline V gene encodes CDR1 MNHEY and CDR2 SVGEGT. The CDR3 protein is CASRPGLLAGGGETQYF. The CDR3 DNA follows: TGTGCCAGCAGACCCGGATTATTAGCGGGAGGAGGAGAGACCCAGTACTTC.

In its sample, this clonotype was seen a few times. The chain links TRBV7-2 to TRBJ1-2, with a weak D call TRBD1 (5 bases). The V end was cut by 0 bases, the J end by 3 bases, with 8 bases between. The germline CDR1 and CDR2 sequences are SGHTA and FQGNSA. The CDR3 runs to 14 residues. CDR3 coding DNA: TGTGCCAGCAGCTTAGCGGGGGGGGACTATGGCTACACCTTC. This encodes CASSLAGGDYGYTF.

Many counts were recorded for this clonotype. This rearrangement joins TRBV7-2 to TRBJ2-1; 12 bases align to TRBD2. J was trimmed by 7 bases and V by 2 bases; bases with no gene match: 12. This CDR3 has 18 amino acids. The germline V gene has CDR1 SGHTA and CDR2 FQGNSA. The CDR3 sequence: CASSLRLAGGPFRNEQFF. The CDR3 nucleotides read TGTGCCAGCAGCTTACGGCTAGCGGGAGGGCCGTTCCGAAATGAGCAGTTCTTC.

This clonotype was seen once. The chain is built from TRBV29-1 and TRBJ2-7, with 7 bases aligning to TRBD2. The CDR3 sequence is 15 residues long. Trimming at V came to 3 bases and at J to 1 base, leaving 9 bases not matched to a gene. The V gene's germline CDR1 is SQVTM and CDR2 ANQGSEA. The CDR3 sequence is CSVEGVLAESYEQYF. The CDR3, as DNA: TGCAGCGTTGAGGGAGTTCTAGCGGAGTCCTACGAGCAGTACTTC.

The chain combines TRBV25-1 with TRBJ2-5, with D possibly TRBD2 on 6 matching bases. The assigned J gene may be wrong: the sequence end matches TRBJ2-7 better. The CDR3 is made up of 15 amino acids. CDR1 is MGHDK, CDR2 SYGVNS, per germline. CDR3 protein: CASSVGRGTVLEQYF. The CDR3 DNA is TGTGCCAGCAGTGTCGGACGGGGGACGGTACTCGAGCAGTACTTC.

This chain connects TRBV12-3 or TRBV12-4 to TRBJ2-3; D gene unclear. The V end was cut by 9 bases, the J end by 4 bases, with 17 bases between. The CDR3 contains 14 residues. CDR3: CASRRKGISDTQYF. The CDR3 DNA reads as TGTGCCAGTAGAAGAAAGGGAATATCAGATACGCAGTATTTT.

In this sample, this clonotype turned up a few times. The chain carries TRBV3-1 and TRBJ1-5; 9 bases are a match to TRBD1. The CDR3 contains 15 residues. CDR1 and CDR2 from the germline V gene are LGHDT and YNNKEL (reference sequence). The ends lost 3 bases at V and 5 bases at J; junction bases unmatched: 5. The CDR3 region is CASSQSGTGYQPQHF. DNA of the CDR3: TGTGCCAGCAGCCAGTCCGGGACAGGGTATCAGCCCCAGCATTTT.

About this clonotype: A much larger clone lies a single base off, so this may be a read error. The gene calls are TRBV7-9 and TRBJ1-6; unclear D gene. The CDR3 is 13 amino acids. Germline assignment: CDR1 SEHNR and CDR2 FQNEAQ (reference sequence). V dropped 5 bases and J dropped 9 bases, with 11 bases sitting between them. The CDR3 DNA sequence: TGTGCCAGCAGCCTGGTATCGAGTTCACCCCTCCACTTT. This codes for CASSLVSSSPLHF.

Of note for this clonotype: It may be a read error: a sequence one base away is much more abundant. The chain carries TRBV6-5 and TRBJ1-1, with 7 bases identical to TRBD1. Germline CDR1 MNHEY, CDR2 SVGAGI. The CDR3 consists of 14 residues. The CDR3, as DNA: TGTGCCAGCAGTGACTCGAGGGGGCTTACTGAAGCTTTCTTT. Encoded protein: CASSDSRGLTEAFF.

As regards this clonotype: A clone one base away is much larger, so this may be a read error. As DNA, the CDR3 is TGTGCCAGCAGGGCAGACAGGGGAACGCGTGGCTACACCTTC. It specifies CASRADRGTRGYTF. The V call is TRBV2, the J call TRBJ1-2, with 8 bases fitting TRBD1. The CDR3 covers 14 residues. Germline V gene lookup returns CDR1 SNHLY and CDR2 FYNNEI. V was clipped by 6 bases and J by 7 bases; unmatched bases: 10.

Many counts were recorded for this clonotype. V usage is TRBV4-1 and J usage is TRBJ1-2; D perhaps matches TRBD1 (6 bases). V was shortened by 1 base and J by 2 bases, with 11 bases between the two germline ends. The CDR3 has 15 residues. Germline V gene data show CDR1 as MGHRA and CDR2 as YSYEKL. The CDR3 spells CASSQAGTLNYGYTF. In DNA, the CDR3 is TGCGCCAGCAGCCAAGCAGGGACATTAAACTATGGCTACACCTTC.